The clone carrying this TCR beta chain was recorded once. Its antigen is undetermined. Sorted-subset replicate PCR reactions contained roughly 200 ng DNA, corresponding to tens of thousands of T cell genomes. Generated by immunoSEQ multiplex PCR, the TCRdb table keeps only in-frame clones and is missing some. The table includes a few million clones, approximately 93% detected once. The CDR3 has 11 residues. Germline V CDR1 and CDR2: SEHNR, FQNEAQ (reference sequence). Trimming shortened V by 5 bases and J by 6 bases, and 5 bases separated the two germline ends. These data belong to a study of shared clonotypes between healthy human individuals. Study information: Donors were a couple of women and a few men aged 18 to 49. Per donor, CD8 memory used one plate, CD8 naive used two, CD4 memory used three and CD4 naive used three. Points from the study as a whole: The small donor group covered limited genetic and exposure diversity.

Sequenced: naive CD4+ T cells from PBMCs. Subset given: CD45RA+ positively selected. This sequence joins TRBV7-9 and TRBJ2-1; D is uncertain. This TCR was recovered from a man younger than 30 in good health. Some clones in this sample may be carry-over from other donors' samples. DNA of the CDR3: TGTGCCAGCAGCAAAGGCAATGAGCAGTTCTTC. Protein sequence: CASSKGNEQFF.